The sequence of this T cell receptor beta chain was determined in a study of blood T cells in healthy people across ages. Study observations and caveats: Long-lived donors exceeded aged donors in naive CD4+ cells and diversity.

For the second PCR, which ran for about 7 to 11 cycles, a sample-barcoded 5' primer and a J-beta primer mix were used. A single record per CDR3 protein comes from TCRdb applying MiXCR to the 5' RACE reads. Of under 2 million distinct CDR3 sequences in the sample, 34% were seen once. Per-sample yields of isolated PBMCs were at least 6.5 million. The CDR3 is 12 amino acids. The germline V and J ends were trimmed by 7 bases and 8 bases, with 14 bases remaining between them. The table lists this clonotype with many counts. What it binds is unknown. V usage is TRBV12-3 or TRBV12-4 and J usage is TRBJ1-2; D gene ambiguous. The sequence was obtained from a woman aged 30 to 39 in good health. The material sequenced was blood. The CDR3: CASTPGGRGYTF. The CDR3 region has the DNA TGTGCCAGCACCCCCGGCGGGCGCGGCTACACCTTC.